One and the same sample provided the 25 T cell receptor beta chains below, sequenced in a study of technical replicates of blood from a few donors. The assay was immunoSEQ multiplex PCR, and TCRdb's table has in-frame clones only and misses some. The sample consists of about 88,000 clones, around 92% of them appearing once. Sequenced material: T cells isolated from PBMCs. These receptors came from a human donor in good health.

J is TRBJ1-2 and V is TRBV6-1, with 7 bases that match TRBD1. This CDR3 is 13 amino acids long. The germline V gene has CDR1 MNHNS and CDR2 SASEGT. J gave up 3 bases and V 7 bases, and 5 bases lay outside the gene matches. CDR3: CASKPGQYYGYTF. The CDR3, as DNA: TGTGCCAGCAAACCGGGACAGTACTATGGCTACACCTTC.

This clone was counted once. The chain is built from TRBV6-6 and TRBJ2-1; D is possibly TRBD2 (7 bases). The CDR3 is made up of 15 amino acids. Trimming shortened V by 8 bases and J by 4 bases, and 18 bases separated the two germline ends. The V gene's germline CDR1 is MNHNY and CDR2 SVGAGI (reference sequence). The CDR3 protein is CASGTGGPPYNEQFF. The CDR3 DNA sequence: TGTGCCAGCGGGACCGGGGGGCCCCCGTACAATGAGCAGTTCTTC.

The gene calls are TRBV6-6 and TRBJ1-2; possibly TRBD1 for D (6 bases). Per the germline V gene, CDR1 is MNHNY and CDR2 is SVGAGI (reference sequence). The CDR3 covers 16 residues. V lost 6 bases to trimming and J lost 7 bases, with 24 bases between them. The CDR3 is CASRPTPGGLGFGYTF. The CDR3 nucleotides are TGTGCCAGCAGGCCCACCCCCGGGGGGCTGGGGTTTGGCTACACCTTC.

This clone was observed once. The chain links TRBV6-5 to TRBJ1-1; 7 nucleotides agree with TRBD1. Germline V gene data show CDR1 as MNHEY and CDR2 as SVGAGI. The CDR3 has 15 residues. V gave up 7 bases and J gave up 1 base; unmatched junction bases: 9. The CDR3 DNA reads as TGTGCCAGCAACCCAACGACAGGGTGGAACACTGAAGCTTTCTTT. It yields the protein CASNPTTGWNTEAFF.

The genes are TRBV5-1 and TRBJ2-7; D is undetermined. Trimming took off 2 bases at V and 4 bases at J, with 16 bases between the two ends. CDR1 and CDR2 from the germline V gene are SGHRS and YFSETQ. The CDR3 runs to 15 residues. This chain's CDR3 is CASSFFPGSGYEQYF. In DNA form, the CDR3 reads TGCGCCAGCAGCTTCTTCCCCGGTTCCGGGTACGAGCAGTACTTC.

The CDR3, as DNA: TGTGCCAGCAGACCCGGGACAGGGAATCAGCCCCAGCATTTT. It codes for CASRPGTGNQPQHF. The chain combines TRBV6-5 with TRBJ1-5, with 9 bases aligning to TRBD1. This CDR3 comprises 14 residues. Per the germline V gene, CDR1 is MNHEY and CDR2 is SVGAGI. V shed 6 bases and J 4 bases; nucleotides not matched to a gene: 4.

V gene TRBV2 combines with J gene TRBJ2-1, with D maybe TRBD1 (6 bases). Germline CDR1 and CDR2: SNHLY and FYNNEI. The CDR3 length is 13 residues. V was clipped by 2 bases and J by 6 bases, with 8 bases between them. Here the CDR3 DNA reads TGTGCCAGCAGTGAACAGGGGACCAATGAGCAGTTCTTC. Its translation is CASSEQGTNEQFF.

The rearrangement uses TRBV9 and TRBJ1-1, with D unclear. CDR3 length: 15 amino acids. Germline CDR1 and CDR2: SGDLS and YYNGEE. V was cut by 0 bases and J by 1 base, with 10 bases left in between. This chain's CDR3 is CASSVDLGRNTEAFF. CDR3 nucleotide sequence: TGTGCCAGCAGCGTAGACTTAGGGAGGAACACTGAAGCTTTCTTT.

This chain's CDR3 is CASSLDSGNTIYF. For the CDR3, the DNA is TGTGCCAGCAGCTTAGACTCGGGAAACACCATATATTTT. This rearrangement joins TRBV7-8 to TRBJ1-3; no definite D call. The V gene lost 1 base and the J gene lost 4 bases, with 5 bases spanning the gap. The CDR3 is 13 amino acids. The germline CDR1 and CDR2 sequences are SGHVS and FQNEAQ.

The chain recombines TRBV9 with TRBJ1-1, with D possibly TRBD1 on 5 matching bases. The germline V gene has CDR1 SGDLS and CDR2 YYNGEE. CDR3 length: 14 amino acids. V was shortened by 3 bases and J by 7 bases, with 16 bases between the two germline ends. The chain's CDR3 is CASSGTPLTFEAFF. The CDR3 nucleotides read TGTGCCAGCAGCGGGACACCGCTAACGTTTGAAGCTTTCTTT.

The rearrangement uses TRBV5-1 and TRBJ1-5, with 7 bases fitting TRBD1. Trimming took 4 bases from V and 2 from J; bases not matched to a gene: 3. Per the germline V gene, CDR1 is SGHRS and CDR2 is YFSETQ. The CDR3 sequence is 14 residues long. As DNA, the CDR3 is TGCGCCAGCAGCCCCGGGACAGGCAATCAGCCCCAGCATTTT. Translating it yields CASSPGTGNQPQHF.

The CDR3, as DNA: TGTGCCAGCACTGGGGCCTTCTTCGGCGACGAGCAGTACTTC. As protein: CASTGAFFGDEQYF. The chain is built from TRBV2 and TRBJ2-7, with D possibly TRBD1 on 5 matching bases. Deletions cut 7 bases from V and 5 bases from J, with 18 bases between. The CDR3 contains 14 residues. CDR1 SNHLY and CDR2 FYNNEI come from the germline V gene.

This clone turned up a few times. The V gene is TRBV5-4, the J gene TRBJ1-1; 7 nucleotides line up with TRBD1. CDR1 is SGHNT and CDR2 is YYREEE in the germline V gene (reference sequence). The CDR3 has 14 residues. The V segment lost 4 bases and the J segment 0 bases; nucleotides outside the gene matches: 3. CDR3 coding DNA: TGTGCCAGCAGCCACGGGACAGTGAACACTGAAGCTTTCTTT. It encodes CASSHGTVNTEAFF.

The rearrangement joins TRBV7-6 to TRBJ2-1, with TRBD2 identical over 7 bases. Germline V gives CDR1 SGHVS, CDR2 FNYEAQ. V gave up 3 bases and J gave up 4 bases; unmatched junction bases: 6. CDR3 length: 15 residues. Here the CDR3 DNA reads TGTGCCAGCAGCTTGGGTAGCGGGTCATACAATGAGCAGTTCTTC. This codes for CASSLGSGSYNEQFF.

The V call is TRBV21-1, the J call TRBJ2-7; TRBD2 reflects the table's D call only, with no check against the DNA. TRBV21-1 is designated a pseudogene. This CDR3 region has 18 residues. Here the CDR3 reads CASSKGLAGVYWVHVQYF. For the CDR3, the DNA is TGTGCCAGCAGCAAAGGACTAGCGGGAGTTTATTGGGTCCATGTGCAGTACTTC.

The rearrangement joins TRBV19 to TRBJ2-7; TRBD2 matches at 13 bases. CDR1 is LNHDA, CDR2 SQIVND, per germline (reference sequence). The CDR3 totals 17 residues. The V gene end was trimmed by 3 bases and the J gene end by 0 bases; junction bases not matched to a gene: 5. Written as DNA, the CDR3 is TGTGCCAGTAGTATGCTGACTAGCGGGAGGAGCTCCTACGAGCAGTACTTC. Protein: CASSMLTSGRSSYEQYF.

This chain joins TRBV19 and TRBJ1-2; 8 bases map to TRBD1. V lost 7 bases and J lost 4; bases outside the gene matches: 11. In germline, CDR1 is LNHDA, CDR2 SQIVND (reference sequence). There are 15 residues in the CDR3. CDR3 coding DNA: TGTGCCAGTACCCACCCGGACAGGGAAATCTATGGCTACACCTTC. Protein: CASTHPDREIYGYTF.

The rearrangement links TRBV21-1 to TRBJ1-5. TRBV21-1 is described as a pseudogene. CDR3 length equals 17 residues. Here the CDR3 DNA reads TGTGCCAGCAGCAAAGAGTCGGGGAGGGGGGTCAATCAGCCCCAGCATTTT. Translation gives CASSKESGRGVNQPQHF.

The chain uses TRBV7-9 and TRBJ2-3, with TRBD2 matching over 10 bases. The V gene end was trimmed by 6 bases and the J gene end by 3 bases; junction bases not matched to a gene: 15. This CDR3 is built from 18 residues. The germline V gene has CDR1 SEHNR and CDR2 FQNEAQ (reference sequence). CDR3 loop: CASRLKLYLAGETDTQYF. The DNA of the CDR3 is TGTGCCAGCAGGTTGAAGTTGTATCTAGCGGGGGAGACAGATACGCAGTATTTT.

This chain links TRBV29-1 with TRBJ2-1, with 8 positions matching TRBD2. Germline V gene sequence: CDR1 SQVTM, CDR2 ANQGSEA. The CDR3 has 12 residues. The V segment lost 4 bases and the J segment 6 bases; nucleotides outside the gene matches: 2. This chain's CDR3 is CSVGRGGNEQFF. CDR3 DNA: TGCAGCGTTGGTCGGGGGGGCAATGAGCAGTTCTTC.

The J gene is TRBJ2-1, the V gene TRBV18; TRBD2 agrees at 14 bases. This CDR3 is built from 18 residues. Trimming cost V 4 bases and J 0 bases; bases outside gene matches: 5. From germline, CDR1 is KGHSH and CDR2 LQKENI. DNA for the CDR3: TGTGCCAGCTCACTCGGGACTAGCGGGAGTGTCTCCTACAATGAGCAGTTCTTC. The encoded protein is CASSLGTSGSVSYNEQFF.

This rearrangement joins TRBV4-1 to TRBJ1-5; D gene unclear. The CDR3 has 15 amino acids. Germline CDR1 and CDR2: MGHRA and YSYEKL. V lost 0 bases to trimming and J lost 4 bases, with 10 bases between them. CDR3 in amino acids: CASSQDPRENQPQHF. The DNA of the CDR3 is TGCGCCAGCAGCCAAGATCCCCGGGAGAATCAGCCCCAGCATTTT.

This clone was observed a few times. The chain carries TRBV19 and TRBJ1-5; no reliable D call. The length of the CDR3 is 12 residues. V was shortened by 7 bases and J by 9 bases, with 13 bases between the two germline ends. CDR1 LNHDA and CDR2 SQIVND come from the germline V gene (reference sequence). The CDR3 DNA follows: TGTGCCAGTAACTTTATCAACCTGCCCCAGCATTTT. Its protein product is CASNFINLPQHF.

This clone was seen just once. V gene TRBV5-6 combines with J gene TRBJ2-7; D unresolved. Trimming removed 4 bases from V and 1 base from J, with 12 bases in between. The CDR3 totals 14 residues. CDR1 is SGHDT and CDR2 is YYEEEE in the germline V gene. CDR3 region: CASSKSDTSYEQYF. CDR3 DNA sequence: TGTGCCAGCAGCAAATCCGACACGTCCTACGAGCAGTACTTC.

This chain uses TRBV6-4 with TRBJ2-3, with D uncertain. Germline assignment: CDR1 MRHNA and CDR2 SNTAGT. The CDR3 consists of 16 residues. The germline V and J ends were trimmed by 1 base and 0 bases, with 11 bases remaining between them. The CDR3 nucleotides read TGTGCCAGCAGTGACTGGCAGATTAAAAGCACAGATACGCAGTATTTT. Amino acid sequence: CASSDWQIKSTDTQYF.